The clone carrying this T cell receptor beta chain was seen a handful of times. Its antigen remains unknown. TCRdb reanalysed the RT-PCR reads using MiXCR and keeps one entry per CDR3 protein. The table shows a few hundred thousand distinct CDR3 sequences, with around 11% occurring only once. This record comes from a study of response to subunit inactivated influenza vaccine. V lost 4 bases, J lost 3 bases, and 6 bases stayed unmatched. The CDR3 totals 14 residues. The germline gives CDR1 GTSNPN, CDR2 SVGIG (reference sequence). Study-wide results and caveats: Few additional T cells are recruited per seasonal influenza vaccination, authors suggested.

These same records also appear under a second study, on T cells expressing NK-cell markers. That study adds: cDNA encoding TCR beta was synthesized via 5'RACE template switching incorporating UMIs. All TCR beta repertoires analysed originated from sorted CD3+CD56+NKG2C+, CD3+CD56+NKG2C- and CD3+CD56-NKG2C+ T cells. Each of roughly six donors carried dominant NKG2C+ clonotypes accounting for about 1.0-8% of CD8+ T cells.

The sequenced sample was PBMCs from blood, obtained on the day of vaccination. The TCR sequence derives from a man between 45 and 60 years old who received an inactivated influenza vaccine. The chain carries TRBV30 and TRBJ2-7; TRBD1 matches at 10 bases. The CDR3 sequence is CAWMRTGGSYEQYF. CDR3 DNA sequence: TGTGCCTGGATGCGGACAGGGGGTAGCTACGAGCAGTACTTC.